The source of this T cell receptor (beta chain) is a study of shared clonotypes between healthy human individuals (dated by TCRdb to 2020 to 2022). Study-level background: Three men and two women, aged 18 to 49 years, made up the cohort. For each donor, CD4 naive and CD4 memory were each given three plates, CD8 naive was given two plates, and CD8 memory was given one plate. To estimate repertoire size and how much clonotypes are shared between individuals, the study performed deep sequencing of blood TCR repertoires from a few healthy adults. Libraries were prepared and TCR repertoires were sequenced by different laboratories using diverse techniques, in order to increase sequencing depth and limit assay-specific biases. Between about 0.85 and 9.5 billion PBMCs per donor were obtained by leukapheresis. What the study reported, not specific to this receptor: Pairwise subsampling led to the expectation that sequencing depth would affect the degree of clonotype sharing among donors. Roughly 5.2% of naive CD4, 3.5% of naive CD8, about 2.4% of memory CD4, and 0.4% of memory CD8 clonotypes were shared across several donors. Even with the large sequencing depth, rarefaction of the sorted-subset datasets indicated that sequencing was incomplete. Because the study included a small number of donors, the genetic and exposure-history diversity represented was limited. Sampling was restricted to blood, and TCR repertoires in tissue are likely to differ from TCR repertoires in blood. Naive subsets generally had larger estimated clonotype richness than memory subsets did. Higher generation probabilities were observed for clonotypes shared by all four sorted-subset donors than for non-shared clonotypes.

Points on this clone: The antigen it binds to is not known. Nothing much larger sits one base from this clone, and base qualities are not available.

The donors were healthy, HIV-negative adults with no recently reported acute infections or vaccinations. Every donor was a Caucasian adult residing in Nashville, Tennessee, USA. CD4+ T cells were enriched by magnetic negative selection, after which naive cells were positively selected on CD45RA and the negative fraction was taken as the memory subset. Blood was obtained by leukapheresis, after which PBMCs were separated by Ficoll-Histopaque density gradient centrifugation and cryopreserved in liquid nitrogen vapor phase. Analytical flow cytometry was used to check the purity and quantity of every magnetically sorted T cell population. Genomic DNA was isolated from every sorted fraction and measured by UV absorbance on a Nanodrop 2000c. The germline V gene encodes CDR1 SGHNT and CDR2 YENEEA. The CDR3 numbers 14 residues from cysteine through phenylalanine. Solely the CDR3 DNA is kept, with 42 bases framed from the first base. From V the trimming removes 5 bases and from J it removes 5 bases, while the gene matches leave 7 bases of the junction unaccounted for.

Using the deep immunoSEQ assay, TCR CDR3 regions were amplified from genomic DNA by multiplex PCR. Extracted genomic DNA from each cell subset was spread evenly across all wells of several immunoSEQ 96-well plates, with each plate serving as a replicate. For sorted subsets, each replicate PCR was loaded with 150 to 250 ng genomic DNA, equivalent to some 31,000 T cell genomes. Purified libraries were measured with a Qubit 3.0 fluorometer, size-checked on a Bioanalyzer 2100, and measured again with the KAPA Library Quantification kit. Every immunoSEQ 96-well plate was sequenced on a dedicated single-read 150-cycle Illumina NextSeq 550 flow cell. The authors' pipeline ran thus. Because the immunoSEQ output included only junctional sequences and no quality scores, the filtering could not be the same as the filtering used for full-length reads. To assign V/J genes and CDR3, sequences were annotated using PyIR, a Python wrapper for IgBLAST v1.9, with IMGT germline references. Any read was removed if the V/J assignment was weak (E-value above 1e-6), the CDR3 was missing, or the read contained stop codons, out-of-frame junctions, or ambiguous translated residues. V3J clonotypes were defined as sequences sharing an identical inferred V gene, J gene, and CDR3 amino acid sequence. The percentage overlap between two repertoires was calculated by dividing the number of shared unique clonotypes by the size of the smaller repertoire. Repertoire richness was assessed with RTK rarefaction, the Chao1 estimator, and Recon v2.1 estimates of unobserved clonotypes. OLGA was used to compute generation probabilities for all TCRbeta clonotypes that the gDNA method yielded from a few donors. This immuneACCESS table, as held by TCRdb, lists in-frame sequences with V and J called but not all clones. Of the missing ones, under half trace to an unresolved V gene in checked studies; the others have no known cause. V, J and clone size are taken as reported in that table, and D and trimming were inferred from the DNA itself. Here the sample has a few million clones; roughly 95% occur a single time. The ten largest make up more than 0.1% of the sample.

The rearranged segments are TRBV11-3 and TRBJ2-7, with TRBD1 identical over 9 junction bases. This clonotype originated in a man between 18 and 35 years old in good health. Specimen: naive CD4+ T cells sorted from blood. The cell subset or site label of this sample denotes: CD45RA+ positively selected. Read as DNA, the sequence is TGTGCCAGCAGCCCTTTGGACAGGGGCCACGAGCAGTACTTC. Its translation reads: CASSPLDRGHEQYF. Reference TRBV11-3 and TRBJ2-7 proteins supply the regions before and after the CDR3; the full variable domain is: EAGVVQSPRYKIIEKKQPVAFWCNPISGHNTLYWYLQNLGQGPELLIRYENEEAVDDSQLPKDRFSAERLKGVDSTLKIQPAELGDSAVYLCASSPLDRGHEQYFGPGTRLTVT.